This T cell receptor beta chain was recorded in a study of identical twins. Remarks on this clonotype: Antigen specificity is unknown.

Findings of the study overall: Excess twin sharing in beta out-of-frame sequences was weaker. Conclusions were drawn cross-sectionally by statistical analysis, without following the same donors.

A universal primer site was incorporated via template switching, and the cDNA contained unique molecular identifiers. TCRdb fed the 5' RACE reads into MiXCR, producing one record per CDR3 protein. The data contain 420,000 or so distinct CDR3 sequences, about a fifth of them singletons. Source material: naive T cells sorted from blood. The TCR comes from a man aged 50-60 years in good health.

In nucleotides, the CDR3 is TGTGCCATCAGAAAGGGACAGGGAAGCCCCGGGGTAGGCCTCGAGCAGTACTTC. Encoded protein: CAIRKGQGSPGVGLEQYF. This chain joins TRBV10-3 and TRBJ2-7; 9 nucleotides match TRBD1. V shed 6 bases, J shed 6 bases, and the junction held 21 bases outside the gene matches. CDR3 length: 18 residues. Germline loops: CDR1 ENHRY, CDR2 SYGVKD.